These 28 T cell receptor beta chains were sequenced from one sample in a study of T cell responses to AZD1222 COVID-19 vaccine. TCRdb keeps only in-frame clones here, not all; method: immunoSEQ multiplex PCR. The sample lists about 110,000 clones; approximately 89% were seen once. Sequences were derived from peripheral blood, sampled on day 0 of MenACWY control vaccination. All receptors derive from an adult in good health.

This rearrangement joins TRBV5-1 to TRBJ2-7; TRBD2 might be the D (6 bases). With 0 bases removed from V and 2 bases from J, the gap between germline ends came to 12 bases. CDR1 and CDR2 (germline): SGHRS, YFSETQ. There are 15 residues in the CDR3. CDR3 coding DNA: TGCGCCAGCAGCTTGGCCGGGGAGGCGGCCTACGAGCAGTACTTC. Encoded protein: CASSLAGEAAYEQYF.

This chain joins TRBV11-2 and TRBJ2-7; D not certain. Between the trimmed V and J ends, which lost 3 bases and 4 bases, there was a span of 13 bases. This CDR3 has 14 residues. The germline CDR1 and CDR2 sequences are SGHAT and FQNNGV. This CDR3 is CASSFLSAQYEQYF. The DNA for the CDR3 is TGTGCCAGCAGCTTTCTATCAGCGCAGTACGAGCAGTACTTC.

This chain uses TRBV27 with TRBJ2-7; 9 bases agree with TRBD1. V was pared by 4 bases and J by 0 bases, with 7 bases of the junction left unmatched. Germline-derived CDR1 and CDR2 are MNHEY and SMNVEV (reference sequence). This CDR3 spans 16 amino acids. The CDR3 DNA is TGTGCCAGCAGTTCCCCCGGGACAGGGAGCTCCTACGAGCAGTACTTC. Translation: CASSSPGTGSSYEQYF.

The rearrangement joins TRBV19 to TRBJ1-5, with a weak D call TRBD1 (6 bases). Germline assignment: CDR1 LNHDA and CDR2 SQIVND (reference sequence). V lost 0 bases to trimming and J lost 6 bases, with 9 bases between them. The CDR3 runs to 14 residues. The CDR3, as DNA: TGTGCCAGTAGTATAGAAGGGGGGATTCAGCCCCAGCATTTT. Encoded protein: CASSIEGGIQPQHF.

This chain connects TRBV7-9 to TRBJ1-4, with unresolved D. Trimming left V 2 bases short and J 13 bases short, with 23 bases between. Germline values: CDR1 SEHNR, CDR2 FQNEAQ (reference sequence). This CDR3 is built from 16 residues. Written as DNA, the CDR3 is TGTGCCAGCAGCTTAACAAACGCCAGGAGTCTAATGGGACTGTTTTTT. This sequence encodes CASSLTNARSLMGLFF.

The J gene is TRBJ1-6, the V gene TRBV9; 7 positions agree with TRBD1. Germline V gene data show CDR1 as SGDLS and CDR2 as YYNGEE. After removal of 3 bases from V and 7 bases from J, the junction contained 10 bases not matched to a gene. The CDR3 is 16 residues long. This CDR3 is CASSGPSAGGNSPLHF. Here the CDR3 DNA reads TGTGCCAGCAGCGGACCCAGCGCAGGGGGGAATTCACCCCTCCACTTT.

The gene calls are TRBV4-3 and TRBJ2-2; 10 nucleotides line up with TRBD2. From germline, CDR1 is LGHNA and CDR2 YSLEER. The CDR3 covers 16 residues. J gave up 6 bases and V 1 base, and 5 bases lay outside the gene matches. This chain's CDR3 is CASSQVAGGFSGELFF. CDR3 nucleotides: TGCGCCAGCAGCCAAGTAGCGGGGGGCTTTTCCGGGGAGCTGTTTTTT.

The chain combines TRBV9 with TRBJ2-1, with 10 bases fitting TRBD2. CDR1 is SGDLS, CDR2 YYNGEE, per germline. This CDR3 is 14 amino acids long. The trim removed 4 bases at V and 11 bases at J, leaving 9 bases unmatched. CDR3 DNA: TGTGCCAGCAGCCCATTTAGCGGGGGGCCCAAGCAGTTCTTC. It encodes CASSPFSGGPKQFF.

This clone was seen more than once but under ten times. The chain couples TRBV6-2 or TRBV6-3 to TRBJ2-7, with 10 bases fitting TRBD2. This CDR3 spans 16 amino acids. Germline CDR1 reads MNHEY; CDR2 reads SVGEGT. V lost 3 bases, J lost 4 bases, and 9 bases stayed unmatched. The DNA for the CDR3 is TGTGCCAGCAGTTATGATCGGGCTAGCGGGGGTTACGAGCAGTACTTC. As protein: CASSYDRASGGYEQYF.

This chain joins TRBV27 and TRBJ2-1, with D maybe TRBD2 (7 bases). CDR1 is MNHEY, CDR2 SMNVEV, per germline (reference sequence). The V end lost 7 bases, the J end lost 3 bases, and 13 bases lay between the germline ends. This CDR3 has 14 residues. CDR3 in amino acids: CASMKGGDYNEQFF. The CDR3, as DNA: TGTGCCAGCATGAAGGGGGGGGACTACAATGAGCAGTTCTTC.

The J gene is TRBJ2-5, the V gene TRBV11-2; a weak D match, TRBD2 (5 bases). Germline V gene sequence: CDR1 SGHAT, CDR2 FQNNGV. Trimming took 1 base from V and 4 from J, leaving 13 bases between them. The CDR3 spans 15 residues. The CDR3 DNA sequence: TGTGCCAGCAGCTTAGGCGTAGCGAAGCGAGAGACCCAGTACTTC. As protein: CASSLGVAKRETQYF.

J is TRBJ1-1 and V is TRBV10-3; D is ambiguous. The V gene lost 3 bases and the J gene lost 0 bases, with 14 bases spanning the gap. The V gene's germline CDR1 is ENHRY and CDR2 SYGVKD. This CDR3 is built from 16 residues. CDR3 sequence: CAISDQAGILNTEAFF. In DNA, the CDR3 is TGTGCCATCAGTGACCAGGCAGGCATTCTGAACACTGAAGCTTTCTTT.

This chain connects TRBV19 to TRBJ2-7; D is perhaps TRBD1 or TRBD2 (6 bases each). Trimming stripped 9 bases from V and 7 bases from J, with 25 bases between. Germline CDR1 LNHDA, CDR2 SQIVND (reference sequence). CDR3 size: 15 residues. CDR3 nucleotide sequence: TGTGCCAGCAGTCCCCAGGGGCGGGGTAAGGAAGAGCAGTACTTC. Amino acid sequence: CASSPQGRGKEEQYF.

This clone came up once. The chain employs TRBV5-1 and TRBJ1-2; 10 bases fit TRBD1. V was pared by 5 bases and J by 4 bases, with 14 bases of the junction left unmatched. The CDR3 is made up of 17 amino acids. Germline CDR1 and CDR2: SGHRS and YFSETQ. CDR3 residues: CASSNWDSGTGVYGYTF. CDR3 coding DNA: TGCGCCAGCAGTAATTGGGATTCCGGGACAGGGGTCTATGGCTACACCTTC.

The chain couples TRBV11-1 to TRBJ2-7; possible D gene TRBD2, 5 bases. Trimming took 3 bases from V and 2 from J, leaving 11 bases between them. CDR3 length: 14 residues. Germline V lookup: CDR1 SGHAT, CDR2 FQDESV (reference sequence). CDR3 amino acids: CASSFVGVAYEQYF. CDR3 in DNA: TGTGCCAGCAGCTTCGTCGGGGTAGCCTACGAGCAGTACTTC.

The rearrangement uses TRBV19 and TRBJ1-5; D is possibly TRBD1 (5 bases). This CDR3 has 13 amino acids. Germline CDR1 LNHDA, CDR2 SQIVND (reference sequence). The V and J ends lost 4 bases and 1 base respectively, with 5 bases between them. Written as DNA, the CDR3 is TGTGCCAGTAGTAGGGGCAGCAATCAGCCCCAGCATTTT. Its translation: CASSRGSNQPQHF. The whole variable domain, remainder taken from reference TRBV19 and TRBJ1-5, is DGGITQSPKYLFRKEGQNVTLSCEQNLNHDAMYWYRQDPGQGLRLIYYSQIVNDFQKGDIAEGYSVSREKKESFPLTVTSAQKNPTAFYLCASSRGSNQPQHFGDGTRLSIL.

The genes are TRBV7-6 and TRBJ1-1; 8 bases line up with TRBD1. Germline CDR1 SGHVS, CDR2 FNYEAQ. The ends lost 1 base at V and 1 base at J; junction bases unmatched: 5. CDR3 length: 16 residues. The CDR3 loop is CASSLGQGLSNTEAFF. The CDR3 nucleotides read TGTGCCAGCAGCTTAGGACAGGGGCTTTCGAACACTGAAGCTTTCTTT.

The CDR3 region has the DNA TGTGCCAGCAGCCCAAGGACAGGGGGCGCTCCTACAGATACGCAGTATTTT. Its protein is CASSPRTGGAPTDTQYF. V usage is TRBV6-2 or TRBV6-3 and J usage is TRBJ2-3; 11 nucleotides match TRBD1. The germline CDR1 and CDR2 sequences are MNHEY and SVGEGT. The ends lost 6 bases at V and 3 bases at J; junction bases unmatched: 11. The CDR3 covers 17 residues.

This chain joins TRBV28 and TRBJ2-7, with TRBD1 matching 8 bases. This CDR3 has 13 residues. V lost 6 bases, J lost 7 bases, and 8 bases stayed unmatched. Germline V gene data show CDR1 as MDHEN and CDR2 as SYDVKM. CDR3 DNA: TGTGCCAGCAGCCTAGACAGGGGAAGGGAGCAGTACTTC. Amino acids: CASSLDRGREQYF.

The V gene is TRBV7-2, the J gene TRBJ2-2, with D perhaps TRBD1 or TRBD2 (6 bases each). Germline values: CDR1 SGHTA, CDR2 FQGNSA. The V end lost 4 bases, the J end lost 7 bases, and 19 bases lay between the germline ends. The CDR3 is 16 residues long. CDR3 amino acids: CASSSSTGRGLGELFF. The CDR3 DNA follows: TGTGCCAGCAGCTCTTCGACTGGACGGGGGCTCGGGGAGCTGTTTTTT. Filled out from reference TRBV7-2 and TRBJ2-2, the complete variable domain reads GAGVSQSPSNKVTEKGKDVELRCDPISGHTALYWYRQSLGQGLEFLIYFQGNSAPDKSGLPSDRFSAERTGGSVSTLTIQRTQQEDSAVYLCASSSSTGRGLGELFFGEGSRLTVL.

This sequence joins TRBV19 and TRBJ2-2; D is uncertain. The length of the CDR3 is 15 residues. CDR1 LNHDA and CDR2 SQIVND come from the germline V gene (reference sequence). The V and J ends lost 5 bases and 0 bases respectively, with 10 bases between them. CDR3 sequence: CASSASLANTGELFF. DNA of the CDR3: TGTGCCAGTAGTGCATCCCTGGCGAACACCGGGGAGCTGTTTTTT.

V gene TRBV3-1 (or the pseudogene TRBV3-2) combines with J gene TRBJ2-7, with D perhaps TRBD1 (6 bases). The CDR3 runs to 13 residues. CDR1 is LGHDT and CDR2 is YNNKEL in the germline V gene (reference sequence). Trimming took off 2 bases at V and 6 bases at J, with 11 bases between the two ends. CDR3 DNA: TGTGCCAGCAGCCAAAGGACAGCTAGCGAGCAGTACTTC. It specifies CASSQRTASEQYF.

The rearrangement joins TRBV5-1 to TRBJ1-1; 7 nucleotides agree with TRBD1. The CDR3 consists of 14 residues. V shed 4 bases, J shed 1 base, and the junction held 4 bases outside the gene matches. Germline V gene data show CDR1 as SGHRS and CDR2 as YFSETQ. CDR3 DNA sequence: TGCGCCAGCAGCCGACAGGGCGAGAACACTGAAGCTTTCTTT. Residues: CASSRQGENTEAFF.

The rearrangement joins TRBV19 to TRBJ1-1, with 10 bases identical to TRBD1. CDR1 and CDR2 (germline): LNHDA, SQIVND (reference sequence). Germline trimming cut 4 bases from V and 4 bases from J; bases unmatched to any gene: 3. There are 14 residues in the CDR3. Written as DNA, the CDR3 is TGTGCCAGTAGTACGACAGGGGGCGGCACTGAAGCTTTCTTT. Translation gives CASSTTGGGTEAFF.

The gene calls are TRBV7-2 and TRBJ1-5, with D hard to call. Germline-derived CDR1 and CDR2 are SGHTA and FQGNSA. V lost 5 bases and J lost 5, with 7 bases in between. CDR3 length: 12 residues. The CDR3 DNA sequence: TGTGCCAGCAGCAAGAAAGATCAGCCCCAGCATTTT. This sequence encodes CASSKKDQPQHF.

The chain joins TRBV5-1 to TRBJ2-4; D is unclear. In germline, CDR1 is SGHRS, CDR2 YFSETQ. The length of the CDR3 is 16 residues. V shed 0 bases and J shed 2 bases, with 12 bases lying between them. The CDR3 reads CASSLAGHGTKNIQYF. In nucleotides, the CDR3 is TGCGCCAGCAGCTTGGCGGGCCATGGGACCAAAAACATTCAGTACTTC.

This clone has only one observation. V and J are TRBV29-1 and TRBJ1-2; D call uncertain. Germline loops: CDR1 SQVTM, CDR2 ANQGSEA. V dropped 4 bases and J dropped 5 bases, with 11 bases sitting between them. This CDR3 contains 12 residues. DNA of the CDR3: TGCAGCGTTGGACAAACTGATTATGGCTACACCTTC. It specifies CSVGQTDYGYTF. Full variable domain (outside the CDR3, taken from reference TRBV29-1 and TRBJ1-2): SAVISQKPSRDICQRGTSLTIQCQVDSQVTMMFWYRQQPGQSLTLIATANQGSEATYESGFVIDKFPISRPNLTFSTLTVSNMSPEDSSIYLCSVGQTDYGYTFGSGTRLTVV.

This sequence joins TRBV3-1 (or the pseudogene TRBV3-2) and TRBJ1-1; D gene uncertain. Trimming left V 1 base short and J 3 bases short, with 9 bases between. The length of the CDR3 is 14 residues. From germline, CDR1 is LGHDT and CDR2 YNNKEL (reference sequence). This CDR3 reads CASSQVIGDTEAFF. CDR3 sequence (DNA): TGTGCCAGCAGCCAAGTTATTGGAGACACTGAAGCTTTCTTT.